This T cell receptor beta chain was obtained from a study of T cells in Graves' hyperthyroidism and ophthalmopathy. Study findings and constraints: The majority of expanded thyroid clonotypes above 0.001 also appeared in blood. The model made its ophthalmopathy prediction, and onset followed a median approximately 6 months later.

Deletions cut 5 bases from V and 0 bases from J, with 13 bases between. This CDR3 has 15 amino acids. Germline CDR1 and CDR2: SGHTA and FQGNSA. This clonotype has ten or more counts. Its antigen is unknown. The investigators amplified TCR beta CDR3 regions from RNA transcripts. A set of HTBI primers served as the primers for a first-round RT-PCR of the TCR CDR3. In TCRdb, the multiplex PCR reads were re-called with MiXCR into one record per CDR3 protein. The data contain around 600,000 distinct CDR3 sequences, about 14% of them singletons. Ophthalmopathy patients showed a Clinical Activity Score of at least 3, NOSPECS grade of at least 4 and duration under 3 months. Diagnosis rested on symptoms, serum thyroxine and TRAb, thyroid ultrasound, and orbital computed tomography.

The receptor's source is a woman aged 45-65 years with Graves' ophthalmopathy. The chain recombines TRBV7-2 with TRBJ1-1; D might be TRBD1 (5 bases). The sequenced sample consisted of blood. As DNA, the CDR3 is TGTGCCAGCAGCCTGAGGGGCCGACTGAACACTGAAGCTTTCTTT. It yields the protein CASSLRGRLNTEAFF.